The 21 T cell receptor beta chains in this list originate from one sample, sequenced in a study of shared clonotypes between healthy human individuals. CD45RO-negative, CCR7-selected cells formed the naive CD8 fraction, which excluded terminally differentiated effector memory CD45RA+ cells. Only in-frame clones appear in the TCRdb table, and some are missing; sequencing was by immunoSEQ multiplex PCR. The sample has approximately 1.9 million clones; roughly 95% are singletons. Specimen: naive CD8+ T cells from PBMCs. The receptors stem from a man younger than 30 in good health. Some clones in this sample may be carry-over from other donors' samples.

The CDR3, as DNA: TGTGCCAGCAGCGTAGAAGAATCTGAGCAGTTCTTC. Amino acids: CASSVEESEQFF. J is TRBJ2-1 and V is TRBV9; D not certain. V lost 0 bases and J lost 9, with 7 bases in between. Germline V gene lookup returns CDR1 SGDLS and CDR2 YYNGEE. This CDR3 contains 12 residues. Filled out from reference TRBV9 and TRBJ2-1, the complete variable domain reads DSGVTQTPKHLITATGQRVTLRCSPRSGDLSVYWYQQSLDQGLQFLIQYYNGEERAKGNILERFSAQQFPDLHSELNLSSLELGDSALYFCASSVEESEQFFGPGTRLTVL.

On this clone: The sample contains more than one DNA sequence encoding this CDR3. The chain combines TRBV10-3 with TRBJ2-5; 10 bases map to TRBD2. V was pared by 4 bases and J by 2 bases, with 1 base of the junction left unmatched. Germline loops: CDR1 ENHRY, CDR2 SYGVKD. CDR3 size: 14 residues. The CDR3, as DNA: TGTGCCATCAGTGGGACTAGCGGTCAAGAGACCCAGTACTTC. It translates to CAISGTSGQETQYF.

About this clone itself: The sample has other DNA sequences that encode this CDR3 too. This chain joins TRBV4-3 and TRBJ1-5; 9 bases map to TRBD1. Germline CDR1 LGHNA, CDR2 YSLEER. This CDR3 is built from 14 residues. Trimming removed 3 bases from V and 4 bases from J; junction bases left unmatched: 1. CDR3 loop: CASSQDRGNQPQHF. The CDR3 nucleotides read TGCGCCAGCAGCCAGGACAGGGGTAATCAGCCCCAGCATTTT.

The count of this clone is one. The same CDR3 arises from other DNA sequences in this sample as well. The chain combines TRBV9 with TRBJ2-7; 11 nucleotides match TRBD1. Germline values: CDR1 SGDLS, CDR2 YYNGEE. V lost 4 bases, J lost 2 bases, and 2 bases stayed unmatched. This CDR3 has 14 amino acids. The CDR3 loop is CASSPGQGAYEQYF. The CDR3 nucleotides are TGTGCCAGCAGCCCGGGACAGGGGGCCTACGAGCAGTACTTC.

The chain carries TRBV2 and TRBJ2-1; D perhaps matches TRBD1 (9 bases). This CDR3 contains 17 residues. Germline CDR1 SNHLY, CDR2 FYNNEI. V shed 7 bases and J shed 6 bases, with 25 bases lying between them. DNA of the CDR3: TGTGCCAGCAACAGGGGGCGCAGCGGGAGAGGGGGCAATGAGCAGTTCTTC. Protein: CASNRGRSGRGGNEQFF.

This rearrangement joins TRBV7-6 to TRBJ2-1, with D perhaps matching TRBD1 or TRBD2 (5 bases each). This CDR3 is 18 amino acids long. V was pared by 2 bases and J by 2 bases, with 19 bases between. CDR1 and CDR2 from the germline V gene are SGHVS and FNYEAQ. The CDR3 DNA follows: TGTGCCAGCAGCTTATCTCCTTACCCGGGGCGGCCCTACAATGAGCAGTTCTTC. It yields the protein CASSLSPYPGRPYNEQFF.

CDR3 sequence reads: CASSILWQESYEQYF. The CDR3, as DNA: TGTGCCAGTAGTATACTTTGGCAGGAGTCCTACGAGCAGTACTTC. The chain is built from TRBV19 and TRBJ2-7, with no clear D. Trimming stripped 2 bases from V and 1 base from J, with 12 bases between. CDR1 is LNHDA and CDR2 is SQIVND in the germline V gene (reference sequence). CDR3 size: 15 residues.

Only a few counts were recorded for this clone. The chain is built from TRBV28 and TRBJ1-4; tentative D call: TRBD1 (5 bases). V was cut by 3 bases and J by 12 bases, with 8 bases left in between. Per germline, CDR1 MDHEN and CDR2 SYDVKM. The CDR3 runs 11 residues. CDR3 bases: TGTGCCAGCAGTTTGGGGGTTGAACTGTTTTTT. Its translation: CASSLGVELFF.

V is TRBV4-2 and J is TRBJ1-5; 7 bases agree with TRBD1. This CDR3 is built from 16 residues. CDR1 and CDR2 (germline): LGHNA, YNFKEQ. Trimming cost V 3 bases and J 4 bases; bases outside gene matches: 9. CDR3 amino acids: CASSQASGTANQPQHF. The CDR3 DNA reads as TGTGCCAGCAGCCAGGCTTCGGGGACAGCGAATCAGCCCCAGCATTTT.

Notes on this clone: Other DNA sequences of this sample code for an identical CDR3. The rearrangement links TRBV6-5 to TRBJ2-1; 7 bases are a match to TRBD2. The V and J ends lost 2 bases and 2 bases, in that order; junction bases with no gene match: 3. Per the germline V gene, CDR1 is MNHEY and CDR2 is SVGAGI. The CDR3 length is 15 residues. The CDR3 sequence is CASSYDAGAYNEQFF. CDR3 bases: TGTGCCAGCAGTTACGATGCGGGGGCCTACAATGAGCAGTTCTTC.

This chain uses TRBV25-1 with TRBJ1-2, with D perhaps matching TRBD1 (5 bases). The CDR3 covers 12 residues. Trimming removed 4 bases from V and 4 bases from J, with 7 bases in between. Germline CDR1 MGHDK, CDR2 SYGVNS. CDR3 amino acids: CASSGGLYGYTF. Written as DNA, the CDR3 is TGTGCCAGCAGTGGGGGCCTCTATGGCTACACCTTC.

The chain joins TRBV2 to TRBJ2-7; TRBD1 agrees at 10 bases. Losses at the gene ends were 8 bases for V and 6 bases for J; bases not matched to a gene: 10. The length of the CDR3 is 14 residues. Germline values: CDR1 SNHLY, CDR2 FYNNEI. CDR3 in amino acids: CASETGTGVSEQYF. In DNA, the CDR3 is TGTGCCAGCGAGACGGGGACAGGGGTTTCCGAGCAGTACTTC.

The V call is TRBV18, the J call TRBJ2-7; 9 nucleotides agree with TRBD2. The CDR3 has 20 residues. The germline V gene encodes CDR1 KGHSH and CDR2 LQKENI. V lost 1 base to trimming and J lost 2 bases; unmatched junction nucleotides: 18. Here the CDR3 reads CASSPRSATIAGETPYEQYF. The DNA for the CDR3 is TGTGCCAGCTCACCACGGAGCGCCACGATAGCGGGAGAAACTCCCTACGAGCAGTACTTC. Full variable domain (remainder filled in from reference TRBV18 and TRBJ2-7): NAGVMQNPRHLVRRRGQEARLRCSPMKGHSHVYWYRQLPEEGLKFMVYLQKENIIDESGMPKERFSAEFPKEGPSILRIQQVVRGDSAAYFCASSPRSATIAGETPYEQYFGPGTRLTVT.

The chain carries TRBV18 and TRBJ1-2; no firm D call. Trimming cost V 3 bases and J 0 bases, with 14 bases left between them. The CDR3 covers 16 residues. Per germline, CDR1 KGHSH and CDR2 LQKENI. CDR3 DNA: TGTGCCAGCTCACCGAGCCAGTCCCAAGCTAACTATGGCTACACCTTC. Translated: CASSPSQSQANYGYTF.

The chain carries TRBV7-9 and TRBJ1-1; 7 positions agree with TRBD1. Germline CDR1 reads SEHNR; CDR2 reads FQNEAQ (reference sequence). The CDR3 loop spans 15 amino acids. V shed 5 bases and J 3 bases; nucleotides not matched to a gene: 9. The CDR3 DNA reads TGTGCCAGCAGCACCCAACAGGGGCGGGACACTGAAGCTTTCTTT. It codes for CASSTQQGRDTEAFF.

The V gene is TRBV27, the J gene TRBJ1-1; 7 nucleotides align to TRBD1. Germline CDR1 reads MNHEY; CDR2 reads SMNVEV (reference sequence). The CDR3 is 13 amino acids. V trimming: 3 bases; J trimming: 11 bases; junction bases outside the gene matches: 9. The CDR3 sequence: CASSLVMGQWAFF. CDR3 nucleotide sequence: TGTGCCAGCAGTTTGGTTATGGGACAGTGGGCTTTCTTT.

The chain employs TRBV5-1 and TRBJ1-1; TRBD1 matches at 10 bases. CDR1 is SGHRS, CDR2 YFSETQ, per germline. The trim removed 1 base at V and 0 bases at J, leaving 12 bases unmatched. The CDR3 extends over 19 amino acids. Here the CDR3 reads CASSLFAGTGVSMNTEAFF. The CDR3 nucleotides read TGCGCCAGCAGCTTGTTTGCTGGGACAGGGGTGAGCATGAACACTGAAGCTTTCTTT.

The chain has TRBV29-1 and TRBJ2-2; D not certain. The V gene lost 4 bases and the J gene lost 1 base, with 4 bases spanning the gap. CDR3 length equals 12 residues. Germline values: CDR1 SQVTM, CDR2 ANQGSEA. In nucleotides, the CDR3 is TGCAGCGTTGGCGAGAACACCGGGGAGCTGTTTTTT. It specifies CSVGENTGELFF.

The genes are TRBV6-6 and TRBJ1-1; 7 nucleotides align to TRBD1. The V gene's germline CDR1 is MNHNY and CDR2 SVGAGI (reference sequence). This CDR3 has 15 residues. Losses at the gene ends were 5 bases for V and 6 bases for J; bases not matched to a gene: 12. CDR3 residues: CASSHTRQGPPEAFF. Here the CDR3 DNA reads TGTGCCAGCAGTCACACCAGACAGGGCCCGCCTGAAGCTTTCTTT.

The V and J genes are TRBV11-2 and TRBJ2-1; 12 bases line up with TRBD2. The germline gives CDR1 SGHAT, CDR2 FQNNGV. This CDR3 has 18 amino acids. V shed 0 bases, J shed 7 bases, and the junction held 10 bases outside the gene matches. The CDR3 loop is CASSLDPPTSGRLNEQFF. CDR3 nucleotide sequence: TGTGCCAGCAGCTTAGATCCCCCGACTAGCGGGAGATTAAATGAGCAGTTCTTC.

This chain joins TRBV14 and TRBJ2-7; 7 nucleotides match TRBD1. Trimming at V came to 0 bases and at J to 9 bases, leaving 5 bases not matched to a gene. Germline values: CDR1 SGHDN, CDR2 FVKESK. The CDR3 contains 13 residues. The CDR3, as DNA: TGTGCCAGCAGCCAAGAAGCCAGGGGGAGGCAGTACTTC. Translation: CASSQEARGRQYF.